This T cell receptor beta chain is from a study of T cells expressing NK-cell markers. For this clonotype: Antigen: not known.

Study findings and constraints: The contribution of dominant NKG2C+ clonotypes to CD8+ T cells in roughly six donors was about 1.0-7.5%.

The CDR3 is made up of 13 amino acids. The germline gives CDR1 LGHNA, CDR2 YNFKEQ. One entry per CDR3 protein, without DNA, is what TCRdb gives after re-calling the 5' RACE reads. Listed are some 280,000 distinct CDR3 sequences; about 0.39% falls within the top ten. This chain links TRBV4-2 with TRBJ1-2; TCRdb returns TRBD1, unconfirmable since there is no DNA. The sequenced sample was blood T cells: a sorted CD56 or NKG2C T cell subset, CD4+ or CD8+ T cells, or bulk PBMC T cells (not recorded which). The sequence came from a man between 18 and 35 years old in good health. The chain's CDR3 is CASSGLQGGGYTF.